A single T cell receptor (beta chain) is shown here with its context. Its matching antigen is unknown. Looked up from germline, CDR1 is MNHNS and CDR2 is SASEGT. This CDR3 is built from 18 residues. Trimming cost V 7 bases and J 1 base; bases outside gene matches: 12. The data stem from a study of T cells in Graves' hyperthyroidism and ophthalmopathy. Study-wide results and limits: Stable hyperthyroidism was told apart from ophthalmopathy by a model built on 13 V-J features.

Diagnosis rested on symptoms, serum thyroxine and TRAb, thyroid ultrasound, and orbital computed tomography. PBMCs came from more than 9 ml fresh peripheral blood. Template material for amplifying TCR beta CDR3 regions consisted of RNA transcripts. Carried out on the TCR CDR3, a first-round RT-PCR used the HTBI primer set. TCRdb independently ran MiXCR on the multiplex PCR reads; one entry per CDR3 protein. This sample yields roughly 420,000 distinct CDR3 sequences, of which 15% to 19% are seen a single time; roughly 13% belongs to the top ten. Sequenced material: blood. The chain links TRBV6-1 to TRBJ2-4, with TRBD1 matching over 11 bases. This TCR derives from a woman aged 18-35 years with Graves' hyperthyroidism. The CDR3: CASTKGQGGVMAKNIQYF. In nucleotides, the CDR3 is TGTGCCAGCACTAAGGGACAGGGGGGAGTAATGGCCAAAAACATTCAGTACTTC.